These 8 T cell receptor beta chains share one sample of origin, sequenced in a study of blood T cell repertoires in COVID-19. Profiling relied on immunoSEQ multiplex PCR, and the TCRdb table lists in-frame clones only, not all of them. The sample carries 75,000 to 95,000 clones, 80% recorded once. The sample comprised peripheral blood. The receptors originated from a woman in her thirties or forties with active or convalescent COVID-19.

The rearrangement joins TRBV11-3 to TRBJ1-2; the match to TRBD1 covers 10 bases. The CDR3 is made up of 18 amino acids. The V and J ends lost 5 bases and 3 bases, in that order; junction bases with no gene match: 15. CDR1 is SGHNT, CDR2 YENEEA, per germline. As DNA, the CDR3 is TGTGCCAGCAGCCAAATGACCGGGACAGGGGTCTCCGACTATGGCTACACCTTC. Protein: CASSQMTGTGVSDYGYTF.

This clone was detected only a few times. The J gene is TRBJ2-1, the V gene TRBV4-3, with 7 nucleotides matching TRBD1. This CDR3 spans 16 amino acids. CDR1 and CDR2 (germline): LGHNA, YSLEER. The trim removed 1 base at V and 7 bases at J, leaving 10 bases unmatched. CDR3 protein: CASSQGAEQGINEQFF. For the CDR3, the DNA is TGCGCCAGCAGCCAAGGAGCGGAACAGGGGATTAATGAGCAGTTCTTC.

The rearrangement links TRBV4-3 to TRBJ1-5, with TRBD1 as a possible D gene (6 bases). The CDR3 has 15 residues. Trimming left V 0 bases short and J 7 bases short, with 13 bases between. Germline-derived CDR1 and CDR2 are LGHNA and YSLEER. The CDR3 DNA sequence: TGCGCCAGCAGCCAAGATGCGCAGGGGCGACAGCCCCAGCATTTT. It yields the protein CASSQDAQGRQPQHF.

The chain joins TRBV3-1 (or the pseudogene TRBV3-2) to TRBJ1-1; 9 positions agree with TRBD1. The ends lost 1 base at V and 0 bases at J; junction bases unmatched: 12. CDR1 and CDR2 (germline): LGHDT, YNNKEL (reference sequence). The CDR3 spans 19 residues. The CDR3 bases are TGTGCCAGCAGCCAAGGGGAGCGGACAGGGGTCACCATGAACACTGAAGCTTTCTTT. The encoded protein is CASSQGERTGVTMNTEAFF.

This clone turned up a few times. The CDR3 DNA follows: TGTGCCAGCAGCTGGAGTTGGAATCAGCCCCAGCATTTT. It is translated as CASSWSWNQPQHF. The chain is built from TRBV5-5 and TRBJ1-5; no clear D. Germline values: CDR1 SGHKS, CDR2 YYEKEE (reference sequence). V gave up 3 bases and J gave up 4 bases, with 8 bases separating them. CDR3 length: 13 amino acids.

This rearrangement joins TRBV18 to TRBJ2-1; 10 bases match TRBD2. V shed 1 base and J 10 bases; nucleotides not matched to a gene: 10. The CDR3 has 16 amino acids. Germline assignment: CDR1 KGHSH and CDR2 LQKENI. CDR3 amino acids: CASSPRSGGPWEEQFF. CDR3 DNA: TGTGCCAGCTCACCACGTAGCGGGGGGCCATGGGAAGAGCAGTTCTTC. The full variable domain, completed using reference TRBV18 and TRBJ2-1, is NAGVMQNPRHLVRRRGQEARLRCSPMKGHSHVYWYRQLPEEGLKFMVYLQKENIIDESGMPKERFSAEFPKEGPSILRIQQVVRGDSAAYFCASSPRSGGPWEEQFFGPGTRLTVL.

CDR3 sequence: CASKGQGLNQPQHF. CDR3 nucleotide sequence: TGTGCCAGCAAAGGACAGGGGCTCAATCAGCCCCAGCATTTT. The V gene is TRBV27, the J gene TRBJ1-5; 9 positions agree with TRBD1. Per germline, CDR1 MNHEY and CDR2 SMNVEV (reference sequence). The CDR3 contains 14 residues. V was pared by 7 bases and J by 3 bases, with 4 bases of the junction left unmatched.

This chain connects TRBV18 to TRBJ2-5, with TRBD1 matching over 8 bases. Germline V CDR1 and CDR2: KGHSH, LQKENI. Trimming took 3 bases from V and 4 from J; bases not matched to a gene: 4. The CDR3 is 14 amino acids. This CDR3 reads CASSPRGLVETQYF. Here the CDR3 DNA reads TGTGCCAGCTCACCCAGGGGGCTCGTAGAGACCCAGTACTTC.